The text below deals with one T cell receptor (beta chain). The CDR3 has 13 residues. Sequenced by immunoSEQ multiplex PCR; TCRdb stores in-frame clones only, minus some. The sample includes about 140,000 clones, about 80% of them seen just once. This sample is part of a study of blood T cell repertoires in COVID-19. The chain couples TRBV21-1 to TRBJ1-3. TRBV21-1 is deemed a pseudogene. What was sequenced was PBMCs or T cells enriched from blood (not recorded which). The sequence derives from a woman between 18 and 30 years old who had been exposed to COVID-19. The CDR3: CASPRVSGNTIYF. CDR3 in DNA: TGTGCCAGCCCACGGGTCTCTGGAAACACCATATATTTT.